This T cell receptor beta chain was documented in a study of T cell responses to AZD1222 COVID-19 vaccine. Study information: Second doses at about 4 or about 12 weeks were pooled.

Study-wide points: Most donors were white British, females outnumbered males, and clonal diversity was possibly underestimated. None of the repertoires were sampled until the peak T cell response had passed. An increase in Spike-specific TCR breadth and depth was observed after two AZD1222 doses.

A remark on this clone: As yet, its antigen is unknown.

After removal of 2 bases from V and 6 bases from J, the junction contained 6 bases not matched to a gene. The CDR3 has 14 amino acids. Germline V gene lookup returns CDR1 ENHRY and CDR2 SYGVKD. Sequencing was performed with immunoSEQ multiplex PCR; in TCRdb, only in-frame clones are kept and a portion is missing. The sample shows just under 95,000 clones, around 86% of them seen only once. The sample in question was peripheral blood, obtained on day 0 of AZD1222 vaccination. The source of this sequence is an adult in good health. The chain recombines TRBV10-3 with TRBJ2-7; 8 bases match TRBD1. The CDR3 sequence: CAISEQDRVLEQYF. Here the CDR3 DNA reads TGTGCCATCAGTGAGCAGGACAGGGTACTCGAGCAGTACTTC.